These 17 T cell receptor beta chains were sequenced from one sample in a study of radiotherapy plus CTLA-4 blockade in lung cancer. Produced via immunoSEQ multiplex PCR; TCRdb's table is partial and in-frame only. The sample holds some 100,000 clones, under 85% seen once. The sample in question was peripheral blood, obtained from a patient treated with radiotherapy plus ipilimumab. The receptor source for this set is a human donor with non-small cell lung cancer that progressed on radiotherapy plus ipilimumab.

This clone was seen a handful of times. The chain joins TRBV28 to TRBJ1-5; no reliable D call. The V gene lost 7 bases and the J gene lost 2 bases, with 15 bases spanning the gap. The length of the CDR3 is 15 residues. CDR1 MDHEN and CDR2 SYDVKM come from the germline V gene. CDR3 amino acids: CASTKPWGGNQPQHF. The CDR3 DNA reads as TGTGCCAGCACCAAACCGTGGGGAGGCAATCAGCCCCAGCATTTT.

The rearrangement links TRBV4-2 to TRBJ2-2; no definite D call. From germline, CDR1 is LGHNA and CDR2 YNFKEQ. Trimming removed 0 bases from V and 7 bases from J, with 9 bases in between. CDR3 length: 14 residues. The DNA of the CDR3 is TGTGCCAGCAGCCAAGATGAGGTTCTCGGGGAGCTGTTTTTT. This codes for CASSQDEVLGELFF.

This chain links TRBV19 with TRBJ1-2; D is perhaps TRBD1 (6 bases). This CDR3 region has 16 residues. Looked up from germline, CDR1 is LNHDA and CDR2 is SQIVND (reference sequence). The V gene lost 5 bases and the J gene lost 0 bases, with 16 bases spanning the gap. CDR3 in amino acids: CASSPPGQTSNYGYTF. As DNA, the CDR3 is TGTGCCAGTAGTCCTCCGGGACAAACGTCTAACTATGGCTACACCTTC.

The chain carries TRBV29-1 and TRBJ1-2; 7 bases line up with TRBD1. This CDR3 comprises 11 residues. Germline lookup yields CDR1 SQVTM and CDR2 ANQGSEA. V lost 6 bases and J lost 8; bases outside the gene matches: 6. Here the CDR3 DNA reads TGCAGCGTCCAGGGGGGTGACGGCTACACCTTC. This gives the protein CSVQGGDGYTF.

This chain connects TRBV19 to TRBJ2-4; D assignment may be TRBD1 or TRBD2 (5 bases each). The germline gives CDR1 LNHDA, CDR2 SQIVND (reference sequence). The V gene lost 4 bases and the J gene lost 6 bases, with 10 bases spanning the gap. The CDR3 length is 13 residues. The CDR3 loop is CASSRGRGNIQYF. CDR3 nucleotide sequence: TGTGCCAGTAGTAGGGGCCGGGGAAACATTCAGTACTTC.

This rearrangement joins TRBV5-4 to TRBJ2-7, with TRBD1 identical over 9 bases. This CDR3 has 15 residues. Per the germline V gene, CDR1 is SGHNT and CDR2 is YYREEE (reference sequence). J was trimmed by 5 bases and V by 0 bases; bases with no gene match: 6. The CDR3, as DNA: TGTGCCAGCAGCTTGGGGGGTACAGGGGGCGACGAGCAGTACTTC. Protein product: CASSLGGTGGDEQYF.

The chain uses TRBV12-5 and TRBJ2-7; 9 bases are a match to TRBD1. Germline V lookup: CDR1 LGHNT, CDR2 FRNRAP. The V gene end was trimmed by 2 bases and the J gene end by 3 bases; junction bases not matched to a gene: 5. The CDR3 is 15 amino acids. CDR3 region: CASGLIPGQGYEQYF. The CDR3 DNA reads TGTGCTAGTGGTTTGATCCCGGGACAGGGCTACGAGCAGTACTTC. Full variable domain (rest looked up from reference TRBV12-5 and TRBJ2-7): DARVTQTPRHKVTEMGQEVTMRCQPILGHNTVFWYRQTMMQGLELLAYFRNRAPLDDSGMPKDRFSAEMPDATLATLKIQPSEPRDSAVYFCASGLIPGQGYEQYFGPGTRLTVT.

The rearrangement uses TRBV15 and TRBJ2-7; D perhaps matches TRBD1 (5 bases). Trimming took off 1 base at V and 5 bases at J, with 9 bases between the two ends. In germline, CDR1 is LNHNV, CDR2 YYDKDF (reference sequence). This CDR3 has 13 amino acids. The CDR3 DNA reads as TGTGCCACCAGCAGAGGCAGGGTCCACGAGCAGTACTTC. Amino acid sequence: CATSRGRVHEQYF. The entire variable domain, with the rest obtained from reference TRBV15 and TRBJ2-7, is as follows: DAMVIQNPRYQVTQFGKPVTLSCSQTLNHNVMYWYQQKSSQAPKLLFHYYDKDFNNEADTPDNFQSRRPNTSFCFLDIRSPGLGDTAMYLCATSRGRVHEQYFGPGTRLTVT.

This chain connects TRBV6-1 to TRBJ1-4, with D perhaps TRBD1 (6 bases). From germline, CDR1 is MNHNS and CDR2 SASEGT. The CDR3 totals 14 residues. V was shortened by 4 bases and J by 8 bases, with 14 bases between the two germline ends. The CDR3 loop is CASSVGPTGEKLFF. For the CDR3, the DNA is TGTGCCAGCAGTGTAGGCCCGACAGGCGAAAAACTGTTTTTT.

This chain uses TRBV9 with TRBJ2-3, with TRBD2 matching 14 bases. V was clipped by 0 bases and J by 5 bases; unmatched bases: 5. The CDR3 has 17 amino acids. Germline V gene data show CDR1 as SGDLS and CDR2 as YYNGEE. The CDR3 here is CASSVAAGLAGVDTQYF. The DNA for the CDR3 is TGTGCCAGCAGCGTAGCAGCGGGACTAGCGGGAGTAGATACGCAGTATTTT.

CDR3 sequence (DNA): TGTGCCAGCAGTGGGTCAGGGAGGGATGGCTACACCTTC. Translating it yields CASSGSGRDGYTF. The V call is TRBV25-1, the J call TRBJ1-2; a possible D gene is TRBD1 (5 bases). Germline CDR1 and CDR2: MGHDK and SYGVNS. V shed 4 bases and J shed 6 bases, with 12 bases lying between them. The CDR3 is made up of 13 amino acids.

This chain joins TRBV5-4 and TRBJ2-2, with D unresolved. The germline gives CDR1 SGHNT, CDR2 YYREEE (reference sequence). V gave up 4 bases and J gave up 8 bases, with 9 bases separating them. The CDR3 length is 12 residues. The CDR3 reads CASSRNIGELFF. In nucleotides, the CDR3 is TGTGCCAGCAGCCGAAATATAGGGGAGCTGTTTTTT.

The chain employs TRBV5-1 and TRBJ2-7, with 8 nucleotides matching TRBD2. The junction had 6 bases not matched to a gene; V was cut back by 4 bases and J by 0 bases. Germline-derived CDR1 and CDR2 are SGHRS and YFSETQ. There are 15 residues in the CDR3. CDR3 residues: CASSPAGTSSYEQYF. CDR3 sequence (DNA): TGCGCCAGCAGCCCGGCCGGGACTAGCTCCTACGAGCAGTACTTC. Variable domain in full (rest from reference TRBV5-1 and TRBJ2-7): KAGVTQTPRYLIKTRGQQVTLSCSPISGHRSVSWYQQTPGQGLQFLFEYFSETQRNKGNFPGRFSGRQFSNSRSEMNVSTLELGDSALYLCASSPAGTSSYEQYFGPGTRLTVT.

This clone occurred a few times. This chain connects TRBV4-3 to TRBJ1-5; no firm D call. Germline values: CDR1 LGHNA, CDR2 YSLEER. Trimming shortened V by 0 bases and J by 2 bases, and 8 bases separated the two germline ends. The CDR3 consists of 15 residues. CDR3 sequence reads: CASSQDARGNQPQHF. CDR3 in DNA: TGCGCCAGCAGCCAAGATGCAAGGGGCAATCAGCCCCAGCATTTT.

The chain couples TRBV5-5 to TRBJ2-7; no firm D call. CDR1 and CDR2 (germline): SGHKS, YYEKEE (reference sequence). The CDR3 extends over 13 amino acids. V lost 0 bases, J lost 6 bases, and 10 bases lay in between. CDR3 nucleotide sequence: TGTGCCAGCAGCTTGGATAGATTTGGCGAGCAGTACTTC. Amino acids: CASSLDRFGEQYF.

The table lists this clone with a few counts. The chain couples TRBV10-3 to TRBJ2-7, with D uncertain. The CDR3 runs 11 residues. Trimming cost V 3 bases and J 3 bases, with 3 bases left between them. Germline CDR1 ENHRY, CDR2 SYGVKD. DNA for the CDR3: TGTGCCATCAGTGACCACTACGAGCAGTACTTC. It translates to CAISDHYEQYF.

The rearrangement joins TRBV10-3 to TRBJ2-1; D unresolved. Between the trimmed V and J ends, which lost 3 bases and 0 bases, there was a span of 6 bases. The V gene's germline CDR1 is ENHRY and CDR2 SYGVKD. This CDR3 is built from 14 residues. CDR3 in DNA: TGTGCCATCAGTGATGGATACTCCTACAATGAGCAGTTCTTC. It specifies CAISDGYSYNEQFF.